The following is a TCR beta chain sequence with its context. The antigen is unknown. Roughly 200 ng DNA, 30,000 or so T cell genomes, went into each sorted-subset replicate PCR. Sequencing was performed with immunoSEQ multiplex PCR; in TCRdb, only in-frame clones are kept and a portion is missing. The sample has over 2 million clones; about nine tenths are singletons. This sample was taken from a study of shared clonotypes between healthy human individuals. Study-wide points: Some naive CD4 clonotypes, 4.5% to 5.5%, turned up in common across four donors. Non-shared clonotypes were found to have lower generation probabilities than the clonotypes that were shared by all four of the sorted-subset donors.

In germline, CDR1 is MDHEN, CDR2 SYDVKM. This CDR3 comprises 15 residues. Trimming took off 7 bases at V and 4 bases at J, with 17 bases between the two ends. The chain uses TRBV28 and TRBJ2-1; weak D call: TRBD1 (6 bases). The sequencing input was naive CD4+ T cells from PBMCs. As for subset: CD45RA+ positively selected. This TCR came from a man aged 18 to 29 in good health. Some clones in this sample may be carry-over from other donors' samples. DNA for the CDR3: TGTGCCAGCATGATGGGGGCAGGATTTTACAATGAGCAGTTCTTC. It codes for CASMMGAGFYNEQFF.